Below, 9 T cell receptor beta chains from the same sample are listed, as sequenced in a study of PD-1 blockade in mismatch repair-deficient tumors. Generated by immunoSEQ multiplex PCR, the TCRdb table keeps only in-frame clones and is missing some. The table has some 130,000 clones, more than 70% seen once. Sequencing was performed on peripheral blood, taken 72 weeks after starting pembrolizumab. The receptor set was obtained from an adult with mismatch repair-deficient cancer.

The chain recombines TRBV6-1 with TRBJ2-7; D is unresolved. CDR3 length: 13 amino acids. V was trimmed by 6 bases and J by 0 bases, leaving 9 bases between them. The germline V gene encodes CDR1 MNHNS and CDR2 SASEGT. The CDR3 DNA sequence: TGTGCCAGCAGGGCAAGGGCCTCCTACGAGCAGTACTTC. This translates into CASRARASYEQYF.

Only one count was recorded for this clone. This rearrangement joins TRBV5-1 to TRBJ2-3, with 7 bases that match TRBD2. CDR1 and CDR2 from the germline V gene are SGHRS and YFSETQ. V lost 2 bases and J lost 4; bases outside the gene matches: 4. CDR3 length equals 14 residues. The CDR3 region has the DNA TGCGCCAGCAGCTTAGCGGGACCAGCAGATACGCAGTATTTT. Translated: CASSLAGPADTQYF.

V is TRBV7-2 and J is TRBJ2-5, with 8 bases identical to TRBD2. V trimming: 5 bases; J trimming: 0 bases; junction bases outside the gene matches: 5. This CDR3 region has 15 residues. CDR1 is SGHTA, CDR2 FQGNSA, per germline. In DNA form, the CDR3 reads TGTGCCAGCAGCCTGTCGGGACTAGACCAAGAGACCCAGTACTTC. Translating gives CASSLSGLDQETQYF.

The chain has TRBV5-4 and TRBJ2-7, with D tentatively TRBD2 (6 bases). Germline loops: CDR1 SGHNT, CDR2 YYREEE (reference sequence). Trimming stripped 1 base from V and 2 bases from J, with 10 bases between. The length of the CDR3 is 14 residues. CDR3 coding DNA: TGTGCCAGCAGCTTGTCTAGCGACCCCTACGAGCAGTACTTC. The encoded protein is CASSLSSDPYEQYF.

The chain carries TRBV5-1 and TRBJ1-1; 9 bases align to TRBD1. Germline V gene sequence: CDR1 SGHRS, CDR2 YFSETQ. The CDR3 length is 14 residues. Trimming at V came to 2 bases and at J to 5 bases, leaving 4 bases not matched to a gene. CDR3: CASSFGQGKTEAFF. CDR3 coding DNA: TGCGCCAGCAGCTTCGGACAGGGGAAAACTGAAGCTTTCTTT.

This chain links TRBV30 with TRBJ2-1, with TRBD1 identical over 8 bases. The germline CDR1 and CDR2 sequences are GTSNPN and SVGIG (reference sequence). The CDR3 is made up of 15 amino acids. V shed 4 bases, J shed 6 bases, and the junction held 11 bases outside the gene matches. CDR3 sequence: CAWTSGQGILNEQFF. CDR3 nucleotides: TGTGCCTGGACCTCCGGACAGGGAATCCTCAATGAGCAGTTCTTC.

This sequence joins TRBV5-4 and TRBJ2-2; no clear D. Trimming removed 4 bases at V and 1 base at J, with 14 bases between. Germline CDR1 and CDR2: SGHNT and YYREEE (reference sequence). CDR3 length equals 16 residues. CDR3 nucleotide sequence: TGTGCCAGCAGCCCTCCAGGAAAACTGAACACCGGGGAGCTGTTTTTT. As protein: CASSPPGKLNTGELFF.

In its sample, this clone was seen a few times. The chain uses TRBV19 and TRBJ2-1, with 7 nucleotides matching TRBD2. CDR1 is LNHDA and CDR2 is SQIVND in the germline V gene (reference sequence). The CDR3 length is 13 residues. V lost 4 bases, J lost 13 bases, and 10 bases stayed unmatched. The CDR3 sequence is CASSTLLADLQFF. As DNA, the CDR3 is TGTGCCAGTAGTACCCTTCTAGCGGACCTACAGTTCTTC. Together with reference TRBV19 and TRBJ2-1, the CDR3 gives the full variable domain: DGGITQSPKYLFRKEGQNVTLSCEQNLNHDAMYWYRQDPGQGLRLIYYSQIVNDFQKGDIAEGYSVSREKKESFPLTVTSAQKNPTAFYLCASSTLLADLQFFGPGTRLTVL.

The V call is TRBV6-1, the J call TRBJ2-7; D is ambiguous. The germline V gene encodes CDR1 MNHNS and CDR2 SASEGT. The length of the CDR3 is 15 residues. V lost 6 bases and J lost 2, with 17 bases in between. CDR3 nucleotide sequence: TGTGCCAGCAGACACGCTGACGAGGCCCCCTACGAGCAGTACTTC. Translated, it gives CASRHADEAPYEQYF.